The source of this T cell receptor (beta chain) is a study of naive and memory T cell subsets. The study's findings and limits: Especially in CD8 cells, naive repertoires contained a few larger clonotypes, possibly CD45RA-re-expressing memory cells.

CD4 T cells were positively selected, then CD8 T cells from the CD4-negative fraction. Cells stained for CD3, CD4, CD8, CD45RA and CD27 were sorted into four subsets. CDR3 length: 14 amino acids. CDR1 and CDR2 (germline): MNHEY, SMNVEV (reference sequence). With 5 bases removed from V and 6 bases from J, the gap between germline ends came to 11 bases. Two oligonucleotides, mixed equimolar, formed the beta constant-region primer covering TRBC1 and TRBC2. The ligated cDNA underwent four PCR rounds using SP2 and nested alpha and beta constant-region primers. TCRdb reprocessed the UMI-ligation and nested PCR reads with MiXCR, giving one entry per CDR3 protein. This table has 90,000 to 120,000 distinct CDR3 sequences, roughly 15% appearing once. Only a few counts were recorded for this clonotype. The antigen is unknown.

The rearrangement joins TRBV27 to TRBJ1-6, with D perhaps TRBD1 (5 bases). The receptor comes from a human donor in good health. Sequenced sample: naive CD8+ T cells from blood. The CDR3 loop is CASSQTVTNSPLHF. The CDR3 nucleotides read TGTGCCAGCAGTCAGACAGTGACTAATTCACCCCTCCACTTT.